Listed below are T cell receptor beta chains from one sample, sequenced in a study of blood T cells in healthy people across ages. Each CDR3 protein gets one entry after TCRdb re-called the 5' RACE reads with MiXCR. The sample records about 1.1 million distinct CDR3 sequences, around two fifths being singletons. Sequencing used blood. Receptors were obtained from a man between 18 and 35 years old in good health. Both conserved end residues are part of each CDR3. The D gene is left open where the match is weak. Not every row has a clone size; where given, it reads once, few, many or a size class.

v_call: TRBV20-1; j_call: TRBJ1-2; d_call: -; clone_size: few; cdr3_nt: TGCAGTGCTAGAACGGCACGCCGCGACTATGGCTACACCTTC; cdr3_aa: CSARTARRDYGYTF
v_call: TRBV29-1; j_call: TRBJ1-2; d_call: -; clone_size: few; cdr3_nt: TGCAGCGTTTTAGTTAATCGGGCGCATGGCTACACCTTC; cdr3_aa: CSVLVNRAHGYTF
v_call: TRBV28; j_call: TRBJ2-3; d_call: TRBD2; clone_size: -; cdr3_nt: TGTGCCACCGGACTAGCGGGGAACACAGATACGCAGTATTTT; cdr3_aa: CATGLAGNTDTQYF
v_call: TRBV11-2; j_call: TRBJ1-2; d_call: TRBD1; clone_size: -; cdr3_nt: TGTGCCAGCAGGGACCTACAGGGGCGGAGCGACTATGGCTACACCTTC; cdr3_aa: CASRDLQGRSDYGYTF
v_call: TRBV29-1; j_call: TRBJ2-1; d_call: -; clone_size: few; cdr3_nt: TGCAGCGTTGAAGGAGGGACCGGACGGAACAATGAGCAGTTCTTC; cdr3_aa: CSVEGGTGRNNEQFF
v_call: TRBV5-1; j_call: TRBJ1-1; d_call: -; clone_size: -; cdr3_nt: TGCGCCAGCAGCTTGGTGGTCGGCAGACTAAACACTGAAGCTTTCTTT; cdr3_aa: CASSLVVGRLNTEAFF
v_call: TRBV20-1; j_call: TRBJ2-3; d_call: -; clone_size: -; cdr3_nt: TGCAGTGCTAGACCCACCTACACCCGGAGGACAACAGATACGCAGTATTTT; cdr3_aa: CSARPTYTRRTTDTQYF
v_call: TRBV21-1; j_call: TRBJ1-2; d_call: -; clone_size: -; cdr3_nt: TGTGCCAGCAGCAAAATAGCATTCGGAGGGCGCAGGGGCTACACCTTC; cdr3_aa: CASSKIAFGGRRGYTF
v_call: TRBV10-3; j_call: TRBJ2-3; d_call: -; clone_size: once; cdr3_nt: TGTGCCATCAGTGAAGGGGCAGGGGGGGCAGATACGCAGTATTTT; cdr3_aa: CAISEGAGGADTQYF
v_call: TRBV7-2; j_call: TRBJ2-5; d_call: -; clone_size: once; cdr3_nt: TGTGCCAGCAGCTTACTTCTGGGCCAAGAGACCCAGTACTTC; cdr3_aa: CASSLLLGQETQYF
v_call: TRBV6-2/TRBV6-3; j_call: TRBJ2-7; d_call: TRBD1; clone_size: few; cdr3_nt: TGTGCCAGCAGCTCGGACAGGGAGGACGAGCAGTACTTC; cdr3_aa: CASSSDREDEQYF
v_call: TRBV6-2/TRBV6-3; j_call: TRBJ1-1; d_call: -; clone_size: -; cdr3_nt: TGTGCCAGCAGTTACTGGACTGGAGCTTTCTTT; cdr3_aa: CASSYWTGAFF
v_call: TRBV10-3; j_call: TRBJ2-7; d_call: -; clone_size: -; cdr3_nt: TGTGCCATCAGGGACCAACAGGGCCACGAGCAGTACTTC; cdr3_aa: CAIRDQQGHEQYF
v_call: TRBV29-1; j_call: TRBJ2-6; d_call: -; clone_size: -; cdr3_nt: TGCAGCGTTGAATCGAGGAGCCACTCTGGGGCCAACGTCCTGACTTTC; cdr3_aa: CSVESRSHSGANVLTF